These T cell receptor beta chains were read from a single sample in a study of cytomegalovirus exposure and HLA in healthy donors. Assay: immunoSEQ multiplex PCR; the TCRdb copy retains only in-frame clones and omits some. The data contain more than 95,000 clones, roughly 80% of them singletons. The source material was PBMCs. These receptors were taken from a man aged 25 to 40 in good health and CMV-seropositive. Each CDR3 is given with its conserved first and last residue. D genes are given only for firm matches. The size field is filled for only some rows; it gives once, few, many or a size class.

>TRBD2|TRBV7-9|few|TRBJ2-1
CASSLQRGNHNEQFF
TGTGCCAGCAGCTTACAGCGGGGTAACCACAATGAGCAGTTCTTC
>.|TRBV6-1|.|TRBJ1-2
CASGFDKRYGYTF
TGTGCCAGCGGATTCGACAAAAGATATGGCTACACCTTC
>.|TRBV7-2|few|TRBJ1-5
CASSFRVNQPQHF
TGTGCCAGCAGTTTCAGGGTAAATCAGCCCCAGCATTTT
>TRBD2|TRBV7-3|.|TRBJ2-5
CASSSTGTGGGETQYF
TGTGCCAGCAGCTCCACCGGGACCGGGGGGGGAGAGACCCAGTACTTC
>.|TRBV19|.|TRBJ1-1
CASRIYPGGPGAPNTEAFF
TGTGCCAGTAGAATATATCCCGGGGGGCCAGGCGCCCCGAACACTGAAGCTTTCTTT
>TRBD1|TRBV7-9|.|TRBJ1-1
CASSLEDRADTEAFF
TGTGCCAGCAGCTTAGAAGACAGGGCGGACACTGAAGCTTTCTTT
>.|TRBV7-8|.|TRBJ2-2
CASSTTANTGELFF
TGTGCCAGCAGCACGACAGCTAACACCGGGGAGCTGTTTTTT
>TRBD2|TRBV5-1|once|TRBJ2-5
CASSLRLAGETQYF
TGCGCCAGCAGCCTTCGACTAGCGGGGGAGACCCAGTACTTC
>TRBD2|TRBV2|.|TRBJ2-1
CASNSGGTYNEQFF
TGTGCCAGCAATAGCGGGGGGACATACAATGAGCAGTTCTTC
>.|TRBV6-1|.|TRBJ1-2
CASSPSGANYGYTF
TGTGCCAGCAGTCCATCGGGAGCTAACTATGGCTACACCTTC
>TRBD1|TRBV6-1|.|TRBJ1-3
CASSKTGVAGNTIYF
TGTGCCAGCAGCAAAACAGGGGTGGCTGGAAACACCATATATTTT
>TRBD2|TRBV18|medium-sized|TRBJ2-1
CASSVFAGGRSYNEQFF
TGTGCCAGCTCGGTTTTTGCGGGGGGGCGCTCCTACAATGAGCAGTTCTTC
>.|TRBV27|.|TRBJ2-7
CASSAKIGYEQYF
TGTGCCAGCAGTGCCAAAATCGGCTACGAGCAGTACTTC
>TRBD1|TRBV28|.|TRBJ1-1
CASQDRDNTEAFF
TGTGCCAGCCAAGACAGGGATAACACTGAAGCTTTCTTT